The 32 T cell receptor beta chains given below trace back to one sample, sequenced in a study of cytomegalovirus exposure and HLA in healthy donors. Vbeta (60) and Jbeta (13) primers were used in the PCR. Repertoires were generated with immunoSEQ multiplex PCR, while TCRdb's copy carries only in-frame clones and drops some. The table shows 70,000 to 90,000 clones, with roughly 80% occurring only once. Sequencing was carried out using PBMCs. These receptors all stem from a man in his forties in good health and CMV-seronegative.

This chain connects TRBV15 to TRBJ2-1; TRBD1 matches at 9 bases. The junction had 7 bases not matched to a gene; V was cut back by 4 bases and J by 6 bases. The length of the CDR3 is 15 residues. CDR1 and CDR2 (germline): LNHNV, YYDKDF (reference sequence). CDR3: CATSNPGQGPNEQFF. CDR3 coding DNA: TGTGCCACCAGCAACCCCGGACAGGGGCCCAATGAGCAGTTCTTC.

CDR3 DNA: TGTGCCACCAGCCGTTATAGCGGGGGCGTAGCGGAGACCCAGTACTTC. It encodes CATSRYSGGVAETQYF. The rearrangement uses TRBV15 and TRBJ2-5; TRBD2 matches at 9 bases. Losses at the gene ends were 5 bases for V and 5 bases for J; bases not matched to a gene: 12. The CDR3 is made up of 16 amino acids. Germline CDR1 is LNHNV and CDR2 is YYDKDF (reference sequence).

This clone was seen only a few times. V is TRBV10-3 and J is TRBJ1-1; perhaps TRBD1 as D (5 bases). The germline V gene has CDR1 ENHRY and CDR2 SYGVKD. The V end lost 0 bases, the J end lost 5 bases, and 13 bases lay between the germline ends. The CDR3 totals 15 residues. The CDR3 spells CAISESSGRGTEAFF. The CDR3 DNA reads TGTGCCATCAGTGAGTCCTCCGGCCGGGGGACTGAAGCTTTCTTT.

The CDR3 is CASGLDGGVLYF. In nucleotides, the CDR3 is TGTGCTAGTGGTTTGGACGGGGGGGTCCTGTACTTC. The chain joins TRBV12-5 to TRBJ2-4; 8 bases align to TRBD2. The germline CDR1 and CDR2 sequences are LGHNT and FRNRAP. This CDR3 is built from 12 residues. Trimming took 1 base from V and 15 from J; bases not matched to a gene: 5.

The V and J genes are TRBV9 and TRBJ2-7, with 7 bases identical to TRBD1. Losses at the gene ends were 6 bases for V and 6 bases for J; bases not matched to a gene: 15. From germline, CDR1 is SGDLS and CDR2 YYNGEE. The CDR3 consists of 15 residues. The CDR3 here is CASNKGTGTAAEQYF. Written as DNA, the CDR3 is TGTGCCAGCAACAAAGGCACAGGGACAGCCGCCGAGCAGTACTTC.

The genes are TRBV6-5 and TRBJ1-1, with D hard to call. V was shortened by 6 bases and J by 1 base, with 12 bases between the two germline ends. Germline loops: CDR1 MNHEY, CDR2 SVGAGI. The CDR3 consists of 14 residues. CDR3 nucleotide sequence: TGTGCCAGCAGGCCCCGAGGGAGGAACACTGAAGCTTTCTTT. Translation: CASRPRGRNTEAFF.

The chain recombines TRBV10-3 with TRBJ1-1, with a possible D match to TRBD1 (5 bases). Looked up from germline, CDR1 is ENHRY and CDR2 is SYGVKD. Trimming stripped 11 bases from V and 4 bases from J, with 14 bases between. The CDR3 has 12 amino acids. CDR3 DNA sequence: TGTGCCTCATCAGTGGGGGGCACTGAAGCTTTCTTT. Protein: CASSVGGTEAFF.

The chain has TRBV6-5 and TRBJ1-5; 10 positions agree with TRBD1. V lost 3 bases to trimming and J lost 6 bases; unmatched junction nucleotides: 5. This CDR3 comprises 15 residues. Germline V gene lookup returns CDR1 MNHEY and CDR2 SVGAGI. The CDR3 region has the DNA TGTGCCAGCAGTTATGACAGGGGGCATGGTCAGCCCCAGCATTTT. Amino acids: CASSYDRGHGQPQHF.

V usage is TRBV6-5 and J usage is TRBJ1-2; no definite D call. Trimming cost V 6 bases and J 2 bases, with 10 bases left between them. Germline V CDR1 and CDR2: MNHEY, SVGAGI. The CDR3 contains 13 residues. CDR3 sequence (DNA): TGTGCCAGCAGCCGGGGTTCGAACTATGGCTACACCTTC. Translating gives CASSRGSNYGYTF.

The chain carries TRBV15 and TRBJ1-6, with TRBD1 identical over 8 bases. Germline-derived CDR1 and CDR2 are LNHNV and YYDKDF (reference sequence). The CDR3 is made up of 15 amino acids. V gave up 5 bases and J gave up 7 bases; unmatched junction bases: 7. CDR3 DNA sequence: TGTGCCACCAGCCTAGACAGGGGACGGAATTCACCCCTCCACTTT. The encoded protein is CATSLDRGRNSPLHF.

The CDR3 reads CASSRDRTYEQYF. The CDR3, as DNA: TGTGCCAGCAGTAGGGACAGAACCTACGAGCAGTACTTC. The chain uses TRBV14 and TRBJ2-7, with TRBD1 identical over 7 bases. Trimming at V came to 6 bases and at J to 2 bases, leaving 4 bases not matched to a gene. This CDR3 has 13 amino acids. Germline CDR1 and CDR2: SGHDN and FVKESK.

The chain recombines TRBV10-1 with TRBJ2-3; a weak D match, TRBD2 (6 bases). Trimming took off 1 base at V and 4 bases at J, with 12 bases between the two ends. This CDR3 has 15 amino acids. The V gene's germline CDR1 is WNHNN and CDR2 SYGVQD (reference sequence). The CDR3 protein is CASSEYGGTADTQYF. The CDR3 DNA sequence: TGCGCCAGCAGTGAGTATGGGGGGACGGCAGATACGCAGTATTTT.

This chain uses TRBV18 with TRBJ1-5; D gene unclear. Germline V CDR1 and CDR2: KGHSH, LQKENI. Trimming stripped 3 bases from V and 0 bases from J, with 6 bases between. The CDR3 has 14 residues. CDR3 DNA: TGTGCCAGCTCACCCGGGGATAGCAATCAGCCCCAGCATTTT. Translated, it gives CASSPGDSNQPQHF.

The rearrangement joins TRBV27 to TRBJ2-7, with D tentatively TRBD2 (6 bases). Germline loops: CDR1 MNHEY, CDR2 SMNVEV (reference sequence). This CDR3 contains 13 residues. V was trimmed by 4 bases and J by 3 bases, leaving 10 bases between them. The CDR3 sequence is CASSSGVYYEQYF. The DNA of the CDR3 is TGTGCCAGCAGTTCGGGGGTTTACTACGAGCAGTACTTC.

As for this clone: Other DNA sequences of this sample code for an identical CDR3. The chain is built from TRBV19 and TRBJ1-5; 11 nucleotides line up with TRBD1. Germline assignment: CDR1 LNHDA and CDR2 SQIVND (reference sequence). V gave up 8 bases and J gave up 4 bases; unmatched junction bases: 4. CDR3 length equals 14 residues. This CDR3 is CASSGTGGNQPQHF. In DNA, the CDR3 is TGTGCCAGTTCCGGGACAGGGGGAAATCAGCCCCAGCATTTT.

This chain uses TRBV15 with TRBJ2-7; D possibly corresponds to TRBD1 (5 bases). The CDR3 is 13 residues long. V lost 3 bases to trimming and J lost 4 bases, with 10 bases between them. Germline V lookup: CDR1 LNHNV, CDR2 YYDKDF (reference sequence). The CDR3 nucleotides are TGTGCCACCAGCAGTGGGGCAGGGTACGAGCAGTACTTC. Protein sequence: CATSSGAGYEQYF.

The CDR3 DNA follows: TGCAGCGCCAGAGGGGGGGTGGGAGCTTTCTTT. Residues: CSARGGVGAFF. The V call is TRBV29-1, the J call TRBJ1-1; D perhaps matches TRBD1 (6 bases). Trimming cost V 7 bases and J 10 bases, with 16 bases left between them. The CDR3 has 11 residues. Germline V gives CDR1 SQVTM, CDR2 ANQGSEA.

Only a few counts were recorded for this clone. V gene TRBV2 combines with J gene TRBJ2-2; TRBD2 matches 9 bases. The trim removed 4 bases at V and 1 base at J, leaving 4 bases unmatched. CDR3 length equals 16 residues. Germline lookup yields CDR1 SNHLY and CDR2 FYNNEI. The CDR3 spells CASSGAGGRNTGELFF. CDR3 coding DNA: TGTGCCAGCAGTGGAGCGGGGGGAAGGAACACCGGGGAGCTGTTTTTT.

The rearrangement links TRBV11-1 to TRBJ1-6; D is perhaps TRBD1 (5 bases). The CDR3 is made up of 14 amino acids. Germline lookup yields CDR1 SGHAT and CDR2 FQDESV (reference sequence). Trimming took 5 bases from V and 7 from J, leaving 12 bases between them. The CDR3 DNA reads TGTGCCAGCAGCAACCGGGGGTGGAATTCACCCCTCCACTTT. Its protein product is CASSNRGWNSPLHF. The full variable domain, in which reference TRBV11-1 and TRBJ1-6 provide the parts outside the CDR3, is EAEVAQSPRYKITEKSQAVAFWCDPISGHATLYWYRQILGQGPELLVQFQDESVVDDSQLPKDRFSAERLKGVDSTLKIQPAELGDSAMYLCASSNRGWNSPLHFGNGTRLTVT.

Many counts were recorded for this clone. The V gene is TRBV7-8, the J gene TRBJ1-5, with no clear D. The ends were cut back, 5 bases at V and 5 bases at J, with 10 bases in the middle. The CDR3 is 13 residues long. Germline loops: CDR1 SGHVS, CDR2 FQNEAQ. This CDR3 reads CASSPGVHQPQHF. CDR3 coding DNA: TGTGCCAGCAGCCCCGGGGTGCATCAGCCCCAGCATTTT. Using reference TRBV7-8 and TRBJ1-5 for the parts outside the CDR3, the full variable domain is GAGVSQSPRYKVAKRGQDVALRCDPISGHVSLFWYQQALGQGPEFLTYFQNEAQLDKSGLPSDRFFAERPEGSVSTLKIQRTQQEDSAVYLCASSPGVHQPQHFGDGTRLSIL.

This clone was found a few times. The V and J genes are TRBV7-3 and TRBJ2-1; 11 positions match TRBD2. The CDR3 has 13 residues. Trimming removed 3 bases from V and 10 bases from J; junction bases left unmatched: 2. Germline V gene data show CDR1 as SGHTA and CDR2 as FQGTGA. CDR3 amino acids: CASSFTSGGEQFF. The DNA for the CDR3 is TGTGCCAGCAGCTTCACTAGCGGGGGCGAGCAGTTCTTC. The full variable domain, its missing parts supplied by reference TRBV7-3 and TRBJ2-1, is GAGVSQTPSNKVTEKGKYVELRCDPISGHTALYWYRQSLGQGPEFLIYFQGTGAADDSGLPNDRFFAVRPEGSVSTLKIQRTERGDSAVYLCASSFTSGGEQFFGPGTRLTVL.

The rearrangement links TRBV6-5 to TRBJ2-7; D remains unclear. V dropped 4 bases and J dropped 3 bases, with 10 bases sitting between them. There are 13 residues in the CDR3. CDR1 and CDR2 from the germline V gene are MNHEY and SVGAGI. This CDR3 is CASSLGLIYEQYF. The DNA of the CDR3 is TGTGCCAGCAGTTTGGGCCTTATCTACGAGCAGTACTTC.

The chain recombines TRBV9 with TRBJ2-1; 13 bases align to TRBD2. The length of the CDR3 is 17 residues. Trimming removed 2 bases from V and 8 bases from J; junction bases left unmatched: 10. From germline, CDR1 is SGDLS and CDR2 YYNGEE. The CDR3: CASSVRGGTSGIDEQFF. As DNA, the CDR3 is TGTGCCAGCAGCGTCCGAGGAGGGACTAGCGGGATCGATGAGCAGTTCTTC.

The table lists this clone with a few counts. The CDR3: CASSLVKGFDGELFF. DNA of the CDR3: TGTGCCAGCAGCTTAGTGAAGGGGTTTGACGGGGAGCTGTTTTTT. This chain links TRBV7-6 with TRBJ2-2; TRBD1 is a possible D gene (5 bases). Germline loops: CDR1 SGHVS, CDR2 FNYEAQ. The ends were cut back, 1 base at V and 7 bases at J, with 13 bases in the middle. There are 15 residues in the CDR3.

The gene calls are TRBV29-1 and TRBJ2-7; 7 bases line up with TRBD2. Unmatched junction bases numbered 3, after V lost 2 bases and J lost 2 bases. Germline V gene data show CDR1 as SQVTM and CDR2 as ANQGSEA. The CDR3 has 13 amino acids. Here the CDR3 reads CSVELAETYEQYF. The CDR3, as DNA: TGCAGCGTTGAACTAGCGGAGACCTACGAGCAGTACTTC.

V usage is TRBV28 and J usage is TRBJ2-7; D unresolved. Per germline, CDR1 MDHEN and CDR2 SYDVKM. V shed 7 bases and J shed 1 base, with 20 bases lying between them. This CDR3 has 16 amino acids. DNA of the CDR3: TGTGCCAGCACCCCCCCGGCGAGACTTCCATCCTACGAGCAGTACTTC. It translates to CASTPPARLPSYEQYF.

The V gene is TRBV5-6, the J gene TRBJ2-1, with TRBD1 matching over 9 bases. V gave up 3 bases and J gave up 4 bases; unmatched junction bases: 8. Germline lookup yields CDR1 SGHDT and CDR2 YYEEEE. This CDR3 has 16 amino acids. CDR3 DNA: TGTGCCAGCAGCTCCACCGGGACAGGGATATACAATGAGCAGTTCTTC. This codes for CASSSTGTGIYNEQFF.

The rearrangement uses TRBV7-2 and TRBJ2-5, with 8 nucleotides matching TRBD2. Germline V CDR1 and CDR2: SGHTA, FQGNSA. The length of the CDR3 is 13 residues. J lost 6 bases, V lost 5 bases, and 5 bases had no gene match. The CDR3 DNA is TGTGCCAGCAGCCTCAGCGGGAGAAAGACCCAGTACTTC. The encoded protein is CASSLSGRKTQYF.

This clone has just one count. This chain joins TRBV6-1 and TRBJ2-3; D uncertain. This CDR3 is 12 amino acids long. With 6 bases removed from V and 0 bases from J, the gap between germline ends came to 4 bases. The germline V gene has CDR1 MNHNS and CDR2 SASEGT. DNA for the CDR3: TGTGCCAGCAGATCTAGCACAGATACGCAGTATTTT. Its translation: CASRSSTDTQYF.

The V call is TRBV15, the J call TRBJ2-3; D not resolved. V lost 1 base and J 6 bases, leaving 5 bases between the germline ends. This CDR3 spans 12 amino acids. Germline V gene data show CDR1 as LNHNV and CDR2 as YYDKDF (reference sequence). CDR3 sequence reads: CATSRVADTQYF. CDR3 DNA: TGTGCCACCAGCAGAGTCGCGGATACGCAGTATTTT.

The V call is TRBV21-1, the J call TRBJ1-5. TRBV21-1 is given as a pseudogene. This CDR3 region has 17 residues. Here the CDR3 DNA reads TGTGCCAGCAGCCCGGGGTTGAAGTTTTTTGGCAATCAGCCCCAGCATTTT. It encodes CASSPGLKFFGNQPQHF.

This chain joins TRBV18 and TRBJ1-2, with TRBD1 matching over 7 bases. CDR1 is KGHSH, CDR2 LQKENI, per germline. The J segment lost 8 bases and the V segment lost 5 bases, leaving 11 bases of the junction unmatched. This CDR3 comprises 14 residues. CDR3 nucleotides: TGTGCCAGCTCAGCAGAACAGGGGCTGGACGGCTACACCTTC. This encodes CASSAEQGLDGYTF.